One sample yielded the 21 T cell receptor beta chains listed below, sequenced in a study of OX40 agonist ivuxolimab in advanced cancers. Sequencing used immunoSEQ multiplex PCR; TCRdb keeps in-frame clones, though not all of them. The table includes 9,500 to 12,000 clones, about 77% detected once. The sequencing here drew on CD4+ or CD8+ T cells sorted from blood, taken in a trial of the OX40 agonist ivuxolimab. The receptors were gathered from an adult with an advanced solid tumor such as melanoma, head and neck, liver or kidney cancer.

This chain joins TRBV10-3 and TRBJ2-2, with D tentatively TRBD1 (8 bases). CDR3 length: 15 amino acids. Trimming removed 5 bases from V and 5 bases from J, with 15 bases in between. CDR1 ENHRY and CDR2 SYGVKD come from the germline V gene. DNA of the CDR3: TGTGCCATCAGTTTAACAGGGGGAGGGACCGGGGAGCTGTTTTTT. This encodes CAISLTGGGTGELFF.

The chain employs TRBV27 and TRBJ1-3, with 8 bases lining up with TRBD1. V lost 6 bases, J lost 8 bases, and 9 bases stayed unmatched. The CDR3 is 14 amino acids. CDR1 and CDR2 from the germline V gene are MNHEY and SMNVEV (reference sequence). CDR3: CASSLDGRGHTIYF. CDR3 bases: TGTGCCAGCAGCCTTGACGGCAGGGGGCACACCATATATTTT.

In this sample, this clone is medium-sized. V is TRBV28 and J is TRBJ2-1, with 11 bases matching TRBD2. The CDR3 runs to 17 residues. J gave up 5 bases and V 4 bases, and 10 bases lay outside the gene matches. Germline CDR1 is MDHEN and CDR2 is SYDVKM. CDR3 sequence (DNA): TGTGCCAGCAGTTGGGTAGCGGGAGGGCCGATAAACAATGAGCAGTTCTTC. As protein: CASSWVAGGPINNEQFF.

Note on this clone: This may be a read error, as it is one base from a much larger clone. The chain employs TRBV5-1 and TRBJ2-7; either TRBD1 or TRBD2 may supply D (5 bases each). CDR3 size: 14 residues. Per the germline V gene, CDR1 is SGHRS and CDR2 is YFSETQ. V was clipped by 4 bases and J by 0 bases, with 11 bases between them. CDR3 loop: CASSGRDPSYEQYF. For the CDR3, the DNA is TGCGCCAGCAGCGGACGGGACCCCTCCTACGAGCAGTACTTC.

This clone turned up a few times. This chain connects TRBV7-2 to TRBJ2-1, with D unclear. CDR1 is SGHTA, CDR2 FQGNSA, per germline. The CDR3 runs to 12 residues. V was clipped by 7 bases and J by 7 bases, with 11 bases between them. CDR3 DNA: TGTGCCAGCATGGTTTTTCGGAATGAGCAGTTCTTC. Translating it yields CASMVFRNEQFF. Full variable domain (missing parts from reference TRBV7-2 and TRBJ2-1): GAGVSQSPSNKVTEKGKDVELRCDPISGHTALYWYRQSLGQGLEFLIYFQGNSAPDKSGLPSDRFSAERTGGSVSTLTIQRTQQEDSAVYLCASMVFRNEQFFGPGTRLTVL.

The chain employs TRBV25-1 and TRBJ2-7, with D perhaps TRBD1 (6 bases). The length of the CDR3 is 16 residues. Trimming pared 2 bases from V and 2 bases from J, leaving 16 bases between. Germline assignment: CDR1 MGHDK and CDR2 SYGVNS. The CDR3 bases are TGTGCCAGCAGTGAACCGAACAGGGTCTCAGCCTACGAGCAGTACTTC. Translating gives CASSEPNRVSAYEQYF.

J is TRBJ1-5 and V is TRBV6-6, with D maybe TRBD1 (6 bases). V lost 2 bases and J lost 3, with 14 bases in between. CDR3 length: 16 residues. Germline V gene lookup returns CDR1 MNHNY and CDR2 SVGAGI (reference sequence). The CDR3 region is CASSYQDSSNNQPQHF. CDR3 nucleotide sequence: TGTGCCAGCAGTTACCAGGACAGTTCCAACAATCAGCCCCAGCATTTT.

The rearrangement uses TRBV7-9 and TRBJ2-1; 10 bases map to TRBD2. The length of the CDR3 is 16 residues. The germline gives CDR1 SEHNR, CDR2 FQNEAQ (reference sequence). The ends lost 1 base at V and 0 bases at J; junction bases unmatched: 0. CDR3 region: CASSLGLAGSYNEQFF. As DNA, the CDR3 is TGTGCCAGCAGCTTAGGACTAGCGGGCTCCTACAATGAGCAGTTCTTC.

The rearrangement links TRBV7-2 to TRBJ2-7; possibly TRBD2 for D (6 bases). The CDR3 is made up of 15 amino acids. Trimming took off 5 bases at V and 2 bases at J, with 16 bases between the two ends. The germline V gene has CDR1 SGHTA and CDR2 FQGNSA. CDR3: CASSPWRGITYEQYF. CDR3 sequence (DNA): TGTGCCAGCAGCCCCTGGCGGGGAATCACCTACGAGCAGTACTTC.

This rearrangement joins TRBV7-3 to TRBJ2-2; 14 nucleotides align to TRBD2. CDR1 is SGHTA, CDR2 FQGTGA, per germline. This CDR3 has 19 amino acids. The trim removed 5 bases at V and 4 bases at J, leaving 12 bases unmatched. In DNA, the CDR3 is TGTGCCAGCAGCCCTACGGGACTAGCGGGAGATGTCTCCACCGGGGAGCTGTTTTTT. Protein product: CASSPTGLAGDVSTGELFF.

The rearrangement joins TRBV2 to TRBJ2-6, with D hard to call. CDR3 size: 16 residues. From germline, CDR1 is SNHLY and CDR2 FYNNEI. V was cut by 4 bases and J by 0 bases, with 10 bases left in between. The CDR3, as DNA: TGTGCCAGCAGTGTGCCGGCGTACTCTGGGGCCAACGTCCTGACTTTC. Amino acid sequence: CASSVPAYSGANVLTF.

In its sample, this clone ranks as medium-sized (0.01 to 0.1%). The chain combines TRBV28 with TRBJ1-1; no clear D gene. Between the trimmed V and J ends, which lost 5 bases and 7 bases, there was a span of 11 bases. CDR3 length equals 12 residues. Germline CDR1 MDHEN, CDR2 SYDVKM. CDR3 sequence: CASSPGAIEAFF. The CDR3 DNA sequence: TGTGCCAGCAGTCCGGGTGCAATTGAAGCTTTCTTT.

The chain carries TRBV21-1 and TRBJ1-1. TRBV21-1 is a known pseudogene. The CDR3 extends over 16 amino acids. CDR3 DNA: TGTGCCAGCAGCATCCTCGGGGCACCTTTGAACACTGAAGCTTTCTTT. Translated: CASSILGAPLNTEAFF.

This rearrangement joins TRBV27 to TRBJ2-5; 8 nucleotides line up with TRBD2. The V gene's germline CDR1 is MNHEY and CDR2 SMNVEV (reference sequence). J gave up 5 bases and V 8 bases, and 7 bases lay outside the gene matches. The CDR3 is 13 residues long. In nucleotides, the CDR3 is TGTGCCAGCTATAGCGGGACTGGGGAGACCCAGTACTTC. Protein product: CASYSGTGETQYF.

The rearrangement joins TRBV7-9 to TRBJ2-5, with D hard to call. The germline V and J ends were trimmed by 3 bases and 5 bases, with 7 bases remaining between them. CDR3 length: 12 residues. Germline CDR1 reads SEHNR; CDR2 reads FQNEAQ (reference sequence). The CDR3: CASSFLPETQYF. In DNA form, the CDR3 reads TGTGCCAGCAGCTTCCTTCCGGAGACCCAGTACTTC.

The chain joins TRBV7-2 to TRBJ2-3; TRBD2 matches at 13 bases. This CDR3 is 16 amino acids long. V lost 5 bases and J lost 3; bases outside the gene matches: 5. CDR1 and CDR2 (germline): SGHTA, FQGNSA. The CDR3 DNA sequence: TGTGCCAGCAGCCCTTGGACTAGCGGGAGTACAGATACGCAGTATTTT. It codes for CASSPWTSGSTDTQYF. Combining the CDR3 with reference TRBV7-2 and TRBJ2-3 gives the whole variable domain GAGVSQSPSNKVTEKGKDVELRCDPISGHTALYWYRQSLGQGLEFLIYFQGNSAPDKSGLPSDRFSAERTGGSVSTLTIQRTQQEDSAVYLCASSPWTSGSTDTQYFGPGTRLTVL.

CDR3 bases: TGTGCCAGCAGCTTCTCGGCGGGCCTGAACACCGGGGAGCTGTTTTTT. The encoded protein is CASSFSAGLNTGELFF. The chain couples TRBV7-9 to TRBJ2-2, with D perhaps matching TRBD2 (5 bases). V was trimmed by 3 bases and J by 1 base, leaving 12 bases between them. The CDR3 extends over 16 amino acids. Germline CDR1 and CDR2: SEHNR and FQNEAQ (reference sequence).

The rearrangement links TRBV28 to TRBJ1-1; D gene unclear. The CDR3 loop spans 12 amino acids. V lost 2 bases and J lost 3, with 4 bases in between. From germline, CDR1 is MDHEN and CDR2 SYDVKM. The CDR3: CASSLTHTEAFF. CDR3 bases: TGTGCCAGCAGTTTAACGCACACTGAAGCTTTCTTT.

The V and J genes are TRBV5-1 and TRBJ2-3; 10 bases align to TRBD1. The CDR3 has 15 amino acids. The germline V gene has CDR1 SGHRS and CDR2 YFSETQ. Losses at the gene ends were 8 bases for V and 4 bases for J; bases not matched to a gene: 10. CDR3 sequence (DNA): TGCGCCAGTTTTTTAGACAGGGGGCATGCAGATACGCAGTATTTT. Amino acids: CASFLDRGHADTQYF.

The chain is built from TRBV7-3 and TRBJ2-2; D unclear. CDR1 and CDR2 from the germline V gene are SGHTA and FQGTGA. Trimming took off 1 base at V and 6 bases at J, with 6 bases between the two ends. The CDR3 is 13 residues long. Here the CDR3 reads CASSLNIAGELFF. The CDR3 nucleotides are TGTGCCAGCAGCTTAAACATAGCCGGGGAGCTGTTTTTT.

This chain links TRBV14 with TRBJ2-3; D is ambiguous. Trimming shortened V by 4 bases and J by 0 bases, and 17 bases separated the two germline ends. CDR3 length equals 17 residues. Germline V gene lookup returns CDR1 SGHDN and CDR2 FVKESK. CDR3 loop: CASSPADGRPSTDTQYF. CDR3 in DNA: TGTGCCAGCAGCCCAGCCGACGGTCGACCTAGCACAGATACGCAGTATTTT.